This TCR beta chain was obtained from a study of spatial heterogeneity in lung cancer. As for the study in general: TCR transcript abundance in tumor regions was strongly correlated with the T cell module score obtained from matched bulk RNA-seq. Each unique TCR and UMI combination was seen more than ten times on average in raw reads. Study findings and constraints: Counts of expanded intratumoral alpha and beta TCRs tracked tumor mutation counts. Of the expanded TCRs, ubiquitous and regional counts tracked the counts of ubiquitous and regional nonsynonymous mutations, respectively.

TCRdb redid the calling of the 5' RACE reads with MiXCR, one entry per CDR3 protein. The sample lists about 750 distinct CDR3 sequences; 30% to 35% were seen once. The table lists this clonotype with a few counts. The antigen is undetermined. Time point denoted: sample taken at primary tumor resection. Whole RNA obtained from tumor, nontumor lung or frozen PBMC underwent sequencing without sorting. V was shortened by 7 bases and J by 7 bases, with 16 bases between the two germline ends. Germline V gene sequence: CDR1 SGHTA, CDR2 FQGNSA. This CDR3 contains 14 residues. The sample in question was lung tumor tissue, obtained at surgery. The V and J genes are TRBV7-2 and TRBJ2-2, with D unresolved. This sequence originates from a male donor with early-stage non-small cell lung cancer. The CDR3 DNA is TGTGCCAGCACGAAGTGGGCTGCTGGCGGGGAGCTGTTTTTT. Translation: CASTKWAAGGELFF.